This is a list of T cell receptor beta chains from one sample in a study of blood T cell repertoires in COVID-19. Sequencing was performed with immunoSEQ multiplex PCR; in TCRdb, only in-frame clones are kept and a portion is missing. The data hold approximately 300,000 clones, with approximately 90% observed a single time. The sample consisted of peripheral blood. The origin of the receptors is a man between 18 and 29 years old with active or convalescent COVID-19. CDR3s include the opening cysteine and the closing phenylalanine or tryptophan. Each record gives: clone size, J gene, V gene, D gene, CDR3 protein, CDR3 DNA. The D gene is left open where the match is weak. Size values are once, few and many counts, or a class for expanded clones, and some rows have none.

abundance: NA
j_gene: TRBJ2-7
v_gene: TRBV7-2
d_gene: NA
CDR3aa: CASSFSGQGGHEQYF
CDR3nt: TGTGCCAGCAGCTTCTCGGGACAAGGGGGACACGAGCAGTACTTC

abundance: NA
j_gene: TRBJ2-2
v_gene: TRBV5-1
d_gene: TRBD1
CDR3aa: CASSPPGQENTGELFF
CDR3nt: TGCGCCAGCAGCCCGCCCGGACAGGAGAACACCGGGGAGCTGTTTTTT

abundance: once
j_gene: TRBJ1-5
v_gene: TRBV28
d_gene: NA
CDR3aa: CASRTLRDGNQPQHF
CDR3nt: TGTGCCAGCCGAACCCTCAGGGATGGCAATCAGCCCCAGCATTTT

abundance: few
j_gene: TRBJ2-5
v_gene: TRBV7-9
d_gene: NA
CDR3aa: CASSFPGIQETQYF
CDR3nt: TGTGCCAGCAGCTTTCCCGGGATCCAAGAGACCCAGTACTTC

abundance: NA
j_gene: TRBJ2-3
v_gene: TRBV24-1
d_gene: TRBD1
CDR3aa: CATSVHAGTAPDTQYF
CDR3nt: TGTGCCACCAGTGTCCATGCCGGGACAGCTCCAGATACGCAGTATTTT

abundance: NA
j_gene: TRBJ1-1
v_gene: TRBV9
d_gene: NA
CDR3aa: CASSVGGRVSEAFF
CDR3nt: TGTGCCAGCAGCGTCGGGGGTAGGGTATCTGAAGCTTTCTTT

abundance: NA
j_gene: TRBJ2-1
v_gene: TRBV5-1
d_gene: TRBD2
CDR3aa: CASSLALAAYNEQFF
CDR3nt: TGCGCCAGCAGCTTGGCCCTAGCGGCCTACAATGAGCAGTTCTTC

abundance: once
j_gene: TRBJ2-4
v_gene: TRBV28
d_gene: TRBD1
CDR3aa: CASSPHSAGGFTNIQYF
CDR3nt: TGTGCCAGCAGTCCCCATTCTGCAGGGGGCTTCACAAACATTCAGTACTTC

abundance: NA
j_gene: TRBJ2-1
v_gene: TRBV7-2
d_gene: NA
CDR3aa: CASSLETRRDTNEQFF
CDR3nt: TGTGCCAGCAGCCTAGAGACCCGACGCGACACGAATGAGCAGTTCTTC

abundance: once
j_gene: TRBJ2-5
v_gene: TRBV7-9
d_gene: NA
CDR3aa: CASSPRTELKETQYF
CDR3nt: TGTGCCAGCAGCCCTCGGACAGAACTTAAAGAGACCCAGTACTTC

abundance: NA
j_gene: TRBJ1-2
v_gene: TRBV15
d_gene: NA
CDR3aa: CATSSDDRGPRYYGYTF
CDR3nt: TGTGCCACCAGCAGTGACGACCGAGGCCCACGCTACTATGGCTACACCTTC

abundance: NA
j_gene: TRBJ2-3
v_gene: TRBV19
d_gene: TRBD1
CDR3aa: CASNPIPGQGSTDTQYF
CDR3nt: TGTGCCAGTAATCCAATTCCGGGACAGGGGTCGACAGATACGCAGTATTTT

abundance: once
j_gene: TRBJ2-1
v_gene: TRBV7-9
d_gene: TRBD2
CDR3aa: CASSLALRGGLDEQFF
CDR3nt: TGTGCCAGCAGCTTAGCTTTGCGGGGGGGCTTAGATGAGCAGTTCTTC

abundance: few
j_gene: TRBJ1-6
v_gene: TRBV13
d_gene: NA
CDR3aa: CASSPPGGGDSPLHF
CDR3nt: TGTGCCAGCAGCCCACCGGGGGGTGGGGATTCACCCCTCCACTTT

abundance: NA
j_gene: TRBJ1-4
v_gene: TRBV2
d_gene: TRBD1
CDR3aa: CASSDRDRGEKLFF
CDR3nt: TGTGCCAGCAGTGATAGGGACAGGGGTGAAAAACTGTTTTTT

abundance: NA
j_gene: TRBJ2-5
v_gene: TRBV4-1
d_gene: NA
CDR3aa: CASSQDHQETQYF
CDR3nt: TGCGCCAGCAGCCAAGACCATCAAGAGACCCAGTACTTC

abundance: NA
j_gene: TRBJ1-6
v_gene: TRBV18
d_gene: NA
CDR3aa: CASSLPGEDSPLHF
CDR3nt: TGTGCCAGCTCGCTCCCCGGGGAAGATTCACCCCTCCACTTT

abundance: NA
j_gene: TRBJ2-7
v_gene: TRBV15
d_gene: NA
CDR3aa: CATSRGLGADEQYF
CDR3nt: TGTGCCACCAGCAGAGGACTAGGGGCGGACGAGCAGTACTTC

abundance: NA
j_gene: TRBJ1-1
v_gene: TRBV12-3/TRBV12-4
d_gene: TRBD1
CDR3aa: CASSPQGAEAFF
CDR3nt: TGTGCCAGCAGTCCTCAGGGGGCTGAAGCTTTCTTT

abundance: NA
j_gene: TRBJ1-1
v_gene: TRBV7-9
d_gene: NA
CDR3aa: CASSLGGSTGEAFF
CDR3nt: TGTGCCAGCAGCTTAGGGGGGTCGACAGGTGAAGCTTTCTTT

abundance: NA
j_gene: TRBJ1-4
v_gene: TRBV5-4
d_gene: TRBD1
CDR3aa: CASSRDREREKLFF
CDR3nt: TGTGCCAGCAGTCGAGACAGGGAGCGCGAAAAACTGTTTTTT

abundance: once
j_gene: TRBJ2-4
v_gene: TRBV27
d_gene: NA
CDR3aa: CASRRGGGGTNIQYF
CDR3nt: TGTGCCAGCAGACGGGGTGGGGGAGGTACAAACATTCAGTACTTC

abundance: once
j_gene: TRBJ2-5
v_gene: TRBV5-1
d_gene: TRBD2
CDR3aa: CASSLTPSGTVETQYF
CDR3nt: TGCGCCAGCAGCTTGACTCCTAGCGGGACGGTCGAGACCCAGTACTTC

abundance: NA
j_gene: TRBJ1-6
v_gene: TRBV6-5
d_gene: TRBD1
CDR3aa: CASSYSTQGGFSPLHF
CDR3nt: TGTGCCAGCAGTTACTCGACACAGGGGGGTTTTTCACCCCTCCACTTT

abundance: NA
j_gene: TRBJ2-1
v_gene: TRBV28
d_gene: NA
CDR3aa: CASTLGPYEQFF
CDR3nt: TGTGCCAGCACTCTTGGCCCTTATGAGCAGTTCTTC

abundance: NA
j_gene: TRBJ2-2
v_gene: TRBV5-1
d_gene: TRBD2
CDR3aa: CASSPKGLAGSNTGELFF
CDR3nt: TGCGCCAGCAGCCCCAAGGGACTAGCGGGCTCTAACACCGGGGAGCTGTTTTTT

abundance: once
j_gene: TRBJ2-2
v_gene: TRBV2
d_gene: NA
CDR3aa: CASGAGYPGELFF
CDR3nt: TGTGCCAGCGGCGCAGGGTACCCCGGGGAGCTGTTTTTT

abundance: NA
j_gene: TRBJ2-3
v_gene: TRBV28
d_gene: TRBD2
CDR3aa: CASSPGTSSQYF
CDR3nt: TGTGCCAGCAGCCCCGGGACTAGCTCGCAGTATTTT

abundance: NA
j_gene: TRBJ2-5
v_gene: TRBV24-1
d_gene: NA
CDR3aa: CATSPVGGGETQYF
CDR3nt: TGTGCCACCAGTCCGGTAGGGGGGGGAGAGACCCAGTACTTC

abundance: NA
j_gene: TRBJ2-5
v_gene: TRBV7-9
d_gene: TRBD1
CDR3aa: CASSLAQGAQETQYF
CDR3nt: TGTGCCAGCAGCTTAGCACAGGGGGCCCAAGAGACCCAGTACTTC

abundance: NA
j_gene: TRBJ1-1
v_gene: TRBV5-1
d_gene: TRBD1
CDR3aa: CASSSTGVWNTEAFF
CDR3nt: TGCGCCAGCAGCTCTACAGGGGTATGGAACACTGAAGCTTTCTTT

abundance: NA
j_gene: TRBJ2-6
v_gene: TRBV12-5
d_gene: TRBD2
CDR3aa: CASGFRLAGGTSGANVLTF
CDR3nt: TGTGCTAGTGGTTTCAGACTAGCGGGGGGTACTTCTGGGGCCAACGTCCTGACTTTC

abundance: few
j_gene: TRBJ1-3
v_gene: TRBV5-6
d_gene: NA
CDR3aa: CASSLRGYSGNTIYF
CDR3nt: TGTGCCAGCAGCTTGAGGGGATACTCTGGAAACACCATATATTTT

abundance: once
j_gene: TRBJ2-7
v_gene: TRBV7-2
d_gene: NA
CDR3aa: CASSFGTPNSYEQYF
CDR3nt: TGTGCCAGCAGCTTTGGGACACCGAACTCCTACGAGCAGTACTTC

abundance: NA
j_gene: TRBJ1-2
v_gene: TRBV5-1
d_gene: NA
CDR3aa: CASSDGQRFYGYTF
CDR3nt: TGCGCCAGCAGTGACGGACAGCGCTTCTATGGCTACACCTTC

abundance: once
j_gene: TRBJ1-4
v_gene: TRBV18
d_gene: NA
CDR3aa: CASSRGPGEELFF
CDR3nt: TGTGCCAGCTCCCGGGGACCAGGGGAAGAACTGTTTTTT

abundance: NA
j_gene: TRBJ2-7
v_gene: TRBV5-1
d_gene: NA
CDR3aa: CASSPSGVSSYEQYF
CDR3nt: TGCGCCAGCAGCCCGTCAGGGGTTAGCTCCTACGAGCAGTACTTC

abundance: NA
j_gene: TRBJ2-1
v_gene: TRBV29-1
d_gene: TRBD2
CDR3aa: CSVVELAGGRFF
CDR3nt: TGCAGCGTTGTGGAACTAGCGGGGGGAAGATTCTTC

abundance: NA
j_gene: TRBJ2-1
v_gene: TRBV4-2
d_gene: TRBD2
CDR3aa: CASSQVTGTSGSQQFF
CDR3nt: TGTGCCAGCAGCCAAGTAACCGGGACTAGCGGGAGTCAGCAGTTCTTC

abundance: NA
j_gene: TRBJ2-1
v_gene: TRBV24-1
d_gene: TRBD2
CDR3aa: CATRTSGGGEQFF
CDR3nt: TGTGCCACCAGGACTAGCGGGGGTGGTGAGCAGTTCTTC

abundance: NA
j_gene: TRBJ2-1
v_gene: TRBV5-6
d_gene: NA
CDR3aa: CASSFRGGAYNEQFF
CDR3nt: TGTGCCAGCAGCTTTAGGGGGGGTGCGTACAATGAGCAGTTCTTC

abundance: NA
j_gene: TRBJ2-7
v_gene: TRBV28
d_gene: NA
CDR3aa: CASRPGRGPYEQYF
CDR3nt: TGTGCCAGCAGGCCCGGCAGGGGTCCCTACGAGCAGTACTTC

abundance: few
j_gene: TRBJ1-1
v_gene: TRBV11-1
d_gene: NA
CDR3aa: CASSLTLNTEAFF
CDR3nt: TGTGCCAGCAGCTTGACTCTGAACACTGAAGCTTTCTTT

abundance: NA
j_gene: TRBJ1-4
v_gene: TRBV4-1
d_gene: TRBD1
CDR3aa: CASSQQPRGTGDEKLFF
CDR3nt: TGCGCCAGCAGCCAACAGCCCCGTGGGACAGGAGATGAAAAACTGTTTTTT

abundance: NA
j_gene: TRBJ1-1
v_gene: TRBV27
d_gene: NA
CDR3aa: CASSLGGQSRKAFF
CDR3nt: TGTGCCAGCAGTTTAGGCGGACAGAGCCGTAAAGCTTTCTTT

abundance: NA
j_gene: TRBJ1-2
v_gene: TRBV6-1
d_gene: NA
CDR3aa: CASSEGLGSNYGYTF
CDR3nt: TGTGCCAGCAGTGAAGGTCTTGGCTCCAACTATGGCTACACCTTC

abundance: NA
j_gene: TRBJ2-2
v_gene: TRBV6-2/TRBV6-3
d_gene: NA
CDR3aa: CASSPRGRGFTGELFF
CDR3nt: TGTGCCAGCAGTCCCCGAGGGCGCGGATTCACCGGGGAGCTGTTTTTT

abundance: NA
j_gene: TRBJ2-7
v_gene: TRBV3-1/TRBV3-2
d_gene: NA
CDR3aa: CASSQEWGTYEQYF
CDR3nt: TGTGCCAGCAGCCAAGAGTGGGGCACCTACGAGCAGTACTTC

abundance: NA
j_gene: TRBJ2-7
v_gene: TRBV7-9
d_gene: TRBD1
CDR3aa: CASSLGDSQYF
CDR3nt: TGTGCCAGCAGCCTGGGGGACAGCCAGTACTTC

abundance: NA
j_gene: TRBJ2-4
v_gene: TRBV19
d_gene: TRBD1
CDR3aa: CASSIGQGVNIQYF
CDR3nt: TGTGCCAGTAGTATAGGACAGGGGGTTAACATTCAGTACTTC

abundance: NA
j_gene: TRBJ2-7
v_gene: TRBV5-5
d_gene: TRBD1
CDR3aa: CASSSQGVYEQYF
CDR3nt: TGTGCCAGCAGCTCTCAGGGGGTTTACGAGCAGTACTTC